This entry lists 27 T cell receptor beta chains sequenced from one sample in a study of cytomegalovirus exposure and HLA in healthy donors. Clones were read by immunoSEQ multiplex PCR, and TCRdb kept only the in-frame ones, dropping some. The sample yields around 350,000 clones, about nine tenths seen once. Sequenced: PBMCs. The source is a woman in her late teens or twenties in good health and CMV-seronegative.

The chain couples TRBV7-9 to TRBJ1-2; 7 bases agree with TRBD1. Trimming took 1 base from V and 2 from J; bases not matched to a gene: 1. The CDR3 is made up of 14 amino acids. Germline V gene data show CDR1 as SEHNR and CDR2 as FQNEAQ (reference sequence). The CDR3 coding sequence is TGTGCCAGCAGCTTAGGGACAGGCAACTATGGCTACACCTTC. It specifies CASSLGTGNYGYTF.

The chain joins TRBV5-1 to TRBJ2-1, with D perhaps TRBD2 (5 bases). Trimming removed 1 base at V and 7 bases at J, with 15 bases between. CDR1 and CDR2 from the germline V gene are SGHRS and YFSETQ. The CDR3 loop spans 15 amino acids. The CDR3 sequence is CASSLLLSRGNEQFF. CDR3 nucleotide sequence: TGCGCCAGCAGCTTGCTTCTCAGCCGCGGGAATGAGCAGTTCTTC.

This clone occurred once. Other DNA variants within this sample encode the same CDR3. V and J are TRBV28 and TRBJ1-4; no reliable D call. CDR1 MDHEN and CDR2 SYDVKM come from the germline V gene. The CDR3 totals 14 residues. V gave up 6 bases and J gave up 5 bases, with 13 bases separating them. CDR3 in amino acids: CASSTRGLNEKLFF. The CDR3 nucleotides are TGTGCCAGCAGCACCCGAGGGTTGAATGAAAAACTGTTTTTT.

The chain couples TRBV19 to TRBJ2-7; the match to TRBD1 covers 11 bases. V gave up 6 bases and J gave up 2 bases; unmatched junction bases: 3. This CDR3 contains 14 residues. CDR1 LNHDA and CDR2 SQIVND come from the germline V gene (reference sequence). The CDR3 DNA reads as TGTGCCAGTAGCCCGGACAGGGGGCCCTACGAGCAGTACTTC. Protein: CASSPDRGPYEQYF.

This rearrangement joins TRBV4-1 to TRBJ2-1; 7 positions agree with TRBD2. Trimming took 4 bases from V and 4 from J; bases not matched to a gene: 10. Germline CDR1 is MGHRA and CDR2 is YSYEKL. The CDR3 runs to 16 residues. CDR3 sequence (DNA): TGCGCCAGCAGCCTATCCGGCGGGAGTCGGTACAATGAGCAGTTCTTC. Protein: CASSLSGGSRYNEQFF.

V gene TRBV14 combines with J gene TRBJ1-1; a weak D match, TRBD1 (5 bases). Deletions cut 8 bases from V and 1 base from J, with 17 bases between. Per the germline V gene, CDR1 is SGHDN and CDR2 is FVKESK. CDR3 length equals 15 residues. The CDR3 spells CASAQAGVGNTEAFF. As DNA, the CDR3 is TGTGCCAGCGCTCAAGCGGGGGTAGGGAACACTGAAGCTTTCTTT.

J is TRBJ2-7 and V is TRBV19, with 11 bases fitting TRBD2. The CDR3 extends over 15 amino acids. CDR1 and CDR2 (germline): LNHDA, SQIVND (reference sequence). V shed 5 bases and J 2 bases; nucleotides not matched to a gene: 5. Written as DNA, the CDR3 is TGTGCCAGTAGTTGGGGACTAGCGGAGACCTACGAGCAGTACTTC. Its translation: CASSWGLAETYEQYF.

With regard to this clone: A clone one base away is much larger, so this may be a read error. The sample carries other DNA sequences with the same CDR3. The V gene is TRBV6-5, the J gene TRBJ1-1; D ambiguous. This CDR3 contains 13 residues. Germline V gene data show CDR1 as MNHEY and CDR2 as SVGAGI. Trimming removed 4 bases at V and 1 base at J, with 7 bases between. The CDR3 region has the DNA TGTGCCAGCAGTTTGGGAGGGAACACTGAAGCTTTCTTT. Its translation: CASSLGGNTEAFF.

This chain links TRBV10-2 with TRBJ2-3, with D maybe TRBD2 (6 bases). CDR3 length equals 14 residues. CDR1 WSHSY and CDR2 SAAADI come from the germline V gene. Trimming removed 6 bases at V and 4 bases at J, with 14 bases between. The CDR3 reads CASRGAGPADTQYF. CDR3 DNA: TGCGCCAGCAGAGGGGCGGGGCCGGCAGATACGCAGTATTTT.

The CDR3 DNA follows: TGTGCCAGCAGCTTAGATGGGACTAGCGGGCCCCCCTACAATGAGCAGTTCTTC. This sequence encodes CASSLDGTSGPPYNEQFF. The chain has TRBV11-2 and TRBJ2-1; 12 bases match TRBD2. Looked up from germline, CDR1 is SGHAT and CDR2 is FQNNGV. This CDR3 is built from 18 residues. Unmatched junction bases numbered 5, after V lost 0 bases and J lost 2 bases.

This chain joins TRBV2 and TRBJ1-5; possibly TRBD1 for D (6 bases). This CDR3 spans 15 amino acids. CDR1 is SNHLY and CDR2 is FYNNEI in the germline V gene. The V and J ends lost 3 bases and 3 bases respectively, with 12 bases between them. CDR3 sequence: CASSDQGKINQPQHF. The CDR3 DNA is TGTGCCAGCAGTGACCAGGGGAAGATCAATCAGCCCCAGCATTTT.

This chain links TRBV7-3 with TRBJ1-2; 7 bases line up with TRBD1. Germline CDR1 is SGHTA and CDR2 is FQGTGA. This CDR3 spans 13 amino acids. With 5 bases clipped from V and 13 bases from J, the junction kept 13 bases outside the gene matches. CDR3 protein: CASSVSRDSEGTF. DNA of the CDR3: TGTGCCAGCAGCGTATCCCGGGACAGTGAGGGCACCTTC.

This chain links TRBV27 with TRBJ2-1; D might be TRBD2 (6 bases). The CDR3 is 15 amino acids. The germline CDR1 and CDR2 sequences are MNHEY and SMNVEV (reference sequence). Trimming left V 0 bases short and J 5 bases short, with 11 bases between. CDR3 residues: CASSLSFAGHNEQFF. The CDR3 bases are TGTGCCAGCAGTTTATCATTCGCGGGGCACAATGAGCAGTTCTTC.

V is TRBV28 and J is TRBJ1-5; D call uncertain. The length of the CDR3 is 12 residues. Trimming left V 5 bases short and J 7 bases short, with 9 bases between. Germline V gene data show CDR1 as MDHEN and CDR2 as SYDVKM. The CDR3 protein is CASSEHWQPQHF. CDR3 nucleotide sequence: TGTGCCAGCAGTGAACATTGGCAGCCCCAGCATTTT.

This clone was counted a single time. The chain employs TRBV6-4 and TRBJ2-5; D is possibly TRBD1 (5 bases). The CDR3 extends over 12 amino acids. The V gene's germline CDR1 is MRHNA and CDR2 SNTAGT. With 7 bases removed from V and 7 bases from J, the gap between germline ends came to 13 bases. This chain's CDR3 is CASITGRVTQYF. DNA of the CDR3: TGTGCCAGCATTACAGGCCGGGTGACCCAGTACTTC.

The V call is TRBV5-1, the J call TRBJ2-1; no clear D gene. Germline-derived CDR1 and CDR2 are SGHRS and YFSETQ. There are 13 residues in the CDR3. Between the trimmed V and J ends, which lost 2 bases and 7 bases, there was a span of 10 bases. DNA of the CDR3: TGCGCCAGCAGCTTAATATACTATAATGAGCAGTTCTTC. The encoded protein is CASSLIYYNEQFF.

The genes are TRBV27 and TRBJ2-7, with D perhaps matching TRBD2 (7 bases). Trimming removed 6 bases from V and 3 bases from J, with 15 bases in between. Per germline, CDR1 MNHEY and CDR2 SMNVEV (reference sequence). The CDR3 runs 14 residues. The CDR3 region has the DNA TGTGCCAGCAGCACAAGGGGAGGGGGCTACGAGCAGTACTTC. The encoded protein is CASSTRGGGYEQYF.

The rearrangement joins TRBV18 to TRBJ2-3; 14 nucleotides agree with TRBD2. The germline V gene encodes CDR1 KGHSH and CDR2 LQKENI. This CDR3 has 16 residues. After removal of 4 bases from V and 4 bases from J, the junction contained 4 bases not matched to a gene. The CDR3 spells CASSQPGLAGADTQYF. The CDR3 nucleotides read TGTGCCAGCTCACAACCGGGACTAGCGGGAGCAGATACGCAGTATTTT.

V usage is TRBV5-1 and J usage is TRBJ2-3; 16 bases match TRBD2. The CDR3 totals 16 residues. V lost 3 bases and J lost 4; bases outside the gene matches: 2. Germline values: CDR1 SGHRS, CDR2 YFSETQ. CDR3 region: CASSSGTSGGADTQYF. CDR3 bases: TGCGCCAGCAGCTCCGGGACTAGCGGGGGGGCAGATACGCAGTATTTT.

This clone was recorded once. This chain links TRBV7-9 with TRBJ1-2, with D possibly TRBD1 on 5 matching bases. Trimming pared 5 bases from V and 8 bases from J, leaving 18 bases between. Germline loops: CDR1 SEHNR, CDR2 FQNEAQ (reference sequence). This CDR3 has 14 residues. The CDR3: CASSLGQGLDGYTF. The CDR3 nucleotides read TGTGCCAGCAGCCTGGGGCAGGGCCTAGACGGCTACACCTTC.

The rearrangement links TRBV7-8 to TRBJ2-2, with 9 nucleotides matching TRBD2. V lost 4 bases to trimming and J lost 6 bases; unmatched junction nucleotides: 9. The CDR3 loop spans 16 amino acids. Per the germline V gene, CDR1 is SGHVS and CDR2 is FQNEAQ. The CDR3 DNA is TGTGCCAGCAGCTCGTCGGGACTAGCAGGGGCCGGGGAGCTGTTTTTT. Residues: CASSSSGLAGAGELFF.

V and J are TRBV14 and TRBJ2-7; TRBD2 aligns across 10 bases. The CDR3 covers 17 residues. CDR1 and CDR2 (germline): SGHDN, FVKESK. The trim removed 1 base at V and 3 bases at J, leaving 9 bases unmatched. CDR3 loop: CASSQVHQLAGSYEQYF. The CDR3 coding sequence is TGTGCCAGCAGCCAAGTCCACCAACTAGCGGGGAGCTACGAGCAGTACTTC.

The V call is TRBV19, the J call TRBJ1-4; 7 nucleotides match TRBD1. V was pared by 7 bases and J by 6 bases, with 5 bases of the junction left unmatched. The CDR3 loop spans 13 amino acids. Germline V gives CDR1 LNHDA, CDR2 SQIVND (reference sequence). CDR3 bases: TGTGCCAGTAAGAGACAGGGCTATGAAAAACTGTTTTTT. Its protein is CASKRQGYEKLFF. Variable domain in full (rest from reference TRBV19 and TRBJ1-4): DGGITQSPKYLFRKEGQNVTLSCEQNLNHDAMYWYRQDPGQGLRLIYYSQIVNDFQKGDIAEGYSVSREKKESFPLTVTSAQKNPTAFYLCASKRQGYEKLFFGSGTQLSVL.

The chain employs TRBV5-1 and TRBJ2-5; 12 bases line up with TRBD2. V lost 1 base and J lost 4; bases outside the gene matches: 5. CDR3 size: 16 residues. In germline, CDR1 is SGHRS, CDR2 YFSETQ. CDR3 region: CASSLLAGGAAETQYF. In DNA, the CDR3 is TGCGCCAGCAGCTTGCTAGCGGGGGGGGCGGCAGAGACCCAGTACTTC. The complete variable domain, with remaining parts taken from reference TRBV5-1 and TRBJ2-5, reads KAGVTQTPRYLIKTRGQQVTLSCSPISGHRSVSWYQQTPGQGLQFLFEYFSETQRNKGNFPGRFSGRQFSNSRSEMNVSTLELGDSALYLCASSLLAGGAAETQYFGPGTRLLVL.

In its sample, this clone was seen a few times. In DNA, the CDR3 is TGTGCCAGCAGCTTGGCGGTCGTCCCCCACGAGCAGTACTTC. As protein: CASSLAVVPHEQYF. The chain has TRBV5-8 and TRBJ2-7; D remains ambiguous. The CDR3 consists of 14 residues. V gave up 0 bases and J gave up 5 bases, with 12 bases separating them. Germline CDR1 SGHTS, CDR2 YDEGEE.

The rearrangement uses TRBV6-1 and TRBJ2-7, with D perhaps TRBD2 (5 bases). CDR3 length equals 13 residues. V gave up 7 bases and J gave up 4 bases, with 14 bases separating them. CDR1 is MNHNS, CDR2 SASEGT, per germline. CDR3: CASITSPGYEQYF. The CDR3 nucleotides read TGTGCCAGCATTACGTCCCCGGGGTACGAGCAGTACTTC.

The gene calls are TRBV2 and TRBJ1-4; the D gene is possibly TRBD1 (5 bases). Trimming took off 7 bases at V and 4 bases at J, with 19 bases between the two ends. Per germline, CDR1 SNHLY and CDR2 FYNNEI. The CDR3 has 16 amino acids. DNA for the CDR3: TGTGCCAGCACCGACCTTGGTGACAGCCTTAATGAAAAACTGTTTTTT. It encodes CASTDLGDSLNEKLFF.